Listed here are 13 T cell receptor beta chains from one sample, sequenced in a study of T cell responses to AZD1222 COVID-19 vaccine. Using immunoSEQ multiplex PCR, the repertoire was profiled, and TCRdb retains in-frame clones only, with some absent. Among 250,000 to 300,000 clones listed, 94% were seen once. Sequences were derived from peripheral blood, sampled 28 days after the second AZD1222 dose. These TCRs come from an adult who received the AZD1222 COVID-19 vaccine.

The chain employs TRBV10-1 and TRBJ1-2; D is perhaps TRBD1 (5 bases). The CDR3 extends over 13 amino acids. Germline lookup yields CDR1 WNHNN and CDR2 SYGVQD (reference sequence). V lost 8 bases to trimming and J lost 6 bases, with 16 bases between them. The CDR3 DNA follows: TGCGCCAGCGGACAAGGGCCTACCAATGGCTACACCTTC. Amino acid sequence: CASGQGPTNGYTF.

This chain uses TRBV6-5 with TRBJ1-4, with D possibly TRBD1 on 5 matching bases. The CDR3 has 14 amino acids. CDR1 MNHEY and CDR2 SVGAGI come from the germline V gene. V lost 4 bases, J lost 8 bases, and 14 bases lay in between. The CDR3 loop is CASSSGTLGEKLFF. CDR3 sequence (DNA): TGTGCCAGCAGTTCCGGGACCCTTGGGGAAAAACTGTTTTTT.

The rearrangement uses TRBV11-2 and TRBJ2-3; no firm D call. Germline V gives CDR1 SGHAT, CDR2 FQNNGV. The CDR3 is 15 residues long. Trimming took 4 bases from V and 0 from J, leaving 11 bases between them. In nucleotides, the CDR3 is TGTGCCAGCAGCTCGGACGTAGCTAGCACAGATACGCAGTATTTT. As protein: CASSSDVASTDTQYF.

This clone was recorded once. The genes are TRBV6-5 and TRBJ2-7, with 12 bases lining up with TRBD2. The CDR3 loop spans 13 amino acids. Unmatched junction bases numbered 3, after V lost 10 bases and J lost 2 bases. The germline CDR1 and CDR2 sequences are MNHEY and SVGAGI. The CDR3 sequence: CATRTSGTYEQYF. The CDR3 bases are TGTGCCACCCGGACTAGCGGGACCTACGAGCAGTACTTC.

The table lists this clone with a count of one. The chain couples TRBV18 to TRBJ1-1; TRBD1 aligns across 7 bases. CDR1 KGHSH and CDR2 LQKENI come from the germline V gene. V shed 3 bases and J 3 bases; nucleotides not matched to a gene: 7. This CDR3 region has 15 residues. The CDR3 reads CASSPGGGFDTEAFF. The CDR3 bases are TGTGCCAGCTCACCGGGAGGGGGCTTCGACACTGAAGCTTTCTTT.

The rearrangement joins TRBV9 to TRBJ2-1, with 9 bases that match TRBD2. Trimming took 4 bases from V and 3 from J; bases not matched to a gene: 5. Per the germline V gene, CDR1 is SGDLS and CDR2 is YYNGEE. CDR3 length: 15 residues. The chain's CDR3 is CASSISGRSYNEQFF. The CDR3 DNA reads TGTGCCAGCAGCATCAGCGGGAGGAGCTACAATGAGCAGTTCTTC. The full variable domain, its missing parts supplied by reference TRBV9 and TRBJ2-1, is DSGVTQTPKHLITATGQRVTLRCSPRSGDLSVYWYQQSLDQGLQFLIQYYNGEERAKGNILERFSAQQFPDLHSELNLSSLELGDSALYFCASSISGRSYNEQFFGPGTRLTVL.

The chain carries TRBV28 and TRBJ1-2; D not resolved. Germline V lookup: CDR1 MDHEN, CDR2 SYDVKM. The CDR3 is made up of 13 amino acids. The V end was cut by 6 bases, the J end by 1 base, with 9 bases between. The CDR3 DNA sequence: TGTGCCAGCAGCCAAGGGTATAACTATGGCTACACCTTC. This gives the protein CASSQGYNYGYTF.

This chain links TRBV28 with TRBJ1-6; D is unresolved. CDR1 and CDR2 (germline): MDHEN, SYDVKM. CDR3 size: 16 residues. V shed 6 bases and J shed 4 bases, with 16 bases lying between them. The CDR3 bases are TGTGCCAGCAGAAAACCGGGAGCCGCATATAATTCACCCCTCCACTTT. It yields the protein CASRKPGAAYNSPLHF.

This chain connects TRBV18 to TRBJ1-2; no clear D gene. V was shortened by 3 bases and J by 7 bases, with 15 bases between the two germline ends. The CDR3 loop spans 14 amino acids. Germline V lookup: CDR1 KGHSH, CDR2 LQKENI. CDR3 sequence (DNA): TGTGCCAGCTCACCGATGAATTCCGAGGGTGGCTACACCTTC. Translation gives CASSPMNSEGGYTF.

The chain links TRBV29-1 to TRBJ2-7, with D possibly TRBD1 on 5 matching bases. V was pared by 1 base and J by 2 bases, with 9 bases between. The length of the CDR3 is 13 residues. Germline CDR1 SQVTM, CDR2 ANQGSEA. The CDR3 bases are TGCAGCGTTGAAGGCCGGACAACCTACGAGCAGTACTTC. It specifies CSVEGRTTYEQYF.

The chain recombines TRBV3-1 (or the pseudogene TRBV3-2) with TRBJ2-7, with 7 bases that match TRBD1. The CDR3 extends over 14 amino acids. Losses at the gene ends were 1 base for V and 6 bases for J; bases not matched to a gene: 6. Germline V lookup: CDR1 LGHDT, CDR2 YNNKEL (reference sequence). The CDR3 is CASSQVGDSGEQYF. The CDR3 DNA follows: TGTGCCAGCAGCCAAGTGGGGGACAGCGGCGAGCAGTACTTC.

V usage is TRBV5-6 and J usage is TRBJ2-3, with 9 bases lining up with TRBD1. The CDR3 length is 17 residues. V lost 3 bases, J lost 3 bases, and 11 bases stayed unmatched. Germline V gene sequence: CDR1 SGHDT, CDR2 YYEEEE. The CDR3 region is CASSYAPQGARTDTQYF. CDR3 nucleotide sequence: TGTGCCAGCAGCTACGCCCCACAGGGGGCGCGAACAGATACGCAGTATTTT.

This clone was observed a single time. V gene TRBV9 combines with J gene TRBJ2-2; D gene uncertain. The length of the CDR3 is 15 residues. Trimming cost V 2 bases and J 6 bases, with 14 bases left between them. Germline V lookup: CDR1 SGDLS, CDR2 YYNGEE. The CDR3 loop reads CASSVGPERAGELFF. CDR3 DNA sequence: TGTGCCAGCAGCGTTGGGCCGGAGAGAGCCGGGGAGCTGTTTTTT.